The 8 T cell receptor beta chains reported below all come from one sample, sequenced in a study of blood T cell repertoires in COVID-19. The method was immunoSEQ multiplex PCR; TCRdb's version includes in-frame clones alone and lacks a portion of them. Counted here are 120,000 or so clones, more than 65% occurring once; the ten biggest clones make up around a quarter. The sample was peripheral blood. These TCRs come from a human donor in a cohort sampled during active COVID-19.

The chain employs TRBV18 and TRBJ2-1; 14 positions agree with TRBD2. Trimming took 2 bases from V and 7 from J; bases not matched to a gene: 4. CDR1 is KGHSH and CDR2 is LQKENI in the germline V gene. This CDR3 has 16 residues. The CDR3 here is CASSPTGLAGENEQFF. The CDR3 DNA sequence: TGTGCCAGCTCACCAACGGGACTAGCGGGAGAGAATGAGCAGTTCTTC.

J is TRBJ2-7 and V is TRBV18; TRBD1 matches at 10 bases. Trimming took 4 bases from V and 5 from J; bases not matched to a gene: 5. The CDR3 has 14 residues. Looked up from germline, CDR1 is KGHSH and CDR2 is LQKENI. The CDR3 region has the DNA TGTGCCAGCTCACTTCAAGGGACAGGGGACGAGCAGTACTTC. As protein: CASSLQGTGDEQYF.

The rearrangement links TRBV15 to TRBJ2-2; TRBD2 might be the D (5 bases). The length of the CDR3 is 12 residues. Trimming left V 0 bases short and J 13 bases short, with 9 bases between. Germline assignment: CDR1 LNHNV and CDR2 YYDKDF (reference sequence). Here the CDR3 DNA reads TGTGCCACCAGCAGAGATTTTCGGGGGCTGTTTTTT. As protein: CATSRDFRGLFF.

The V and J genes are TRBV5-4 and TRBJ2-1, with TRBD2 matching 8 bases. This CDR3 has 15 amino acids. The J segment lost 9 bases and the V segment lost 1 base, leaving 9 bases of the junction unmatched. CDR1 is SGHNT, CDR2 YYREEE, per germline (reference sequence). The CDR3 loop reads CASSLSAGETGEQFF. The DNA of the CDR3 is TGTGCCAGCAGCTTGTCAGCGGGGGAGACCGGTGAGCAGTTCTTC.

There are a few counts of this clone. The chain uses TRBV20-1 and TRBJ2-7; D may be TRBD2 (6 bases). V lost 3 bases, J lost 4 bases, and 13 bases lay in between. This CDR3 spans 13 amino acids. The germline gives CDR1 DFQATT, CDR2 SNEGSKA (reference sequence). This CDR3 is CSASRGITYEQYF. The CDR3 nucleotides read TGCAGTGCTAGTCGCGGGATTACGTACGAGCAGTACTTC.

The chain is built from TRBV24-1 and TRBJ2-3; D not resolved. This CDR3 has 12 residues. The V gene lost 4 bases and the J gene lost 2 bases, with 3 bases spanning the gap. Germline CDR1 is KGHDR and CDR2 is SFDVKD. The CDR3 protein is CATSDHTDTQYF. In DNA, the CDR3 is TGTGCCACCAGTGACCACACAGATACGCAGTATTTT.

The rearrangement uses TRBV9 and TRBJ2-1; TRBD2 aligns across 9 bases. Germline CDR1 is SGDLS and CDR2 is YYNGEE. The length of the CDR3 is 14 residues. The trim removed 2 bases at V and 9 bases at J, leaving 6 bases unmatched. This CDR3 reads CASSVIAGEFEQFF. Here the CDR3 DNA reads TGTGCCAGCAGCGTTATAGCGGGAGAATTTGAGCAGTTCTTC.

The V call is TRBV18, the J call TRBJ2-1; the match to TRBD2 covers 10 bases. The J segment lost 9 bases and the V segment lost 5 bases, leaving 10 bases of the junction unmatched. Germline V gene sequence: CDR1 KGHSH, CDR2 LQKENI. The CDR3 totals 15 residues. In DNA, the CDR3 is TGTGCCAGCTCAGAGGATCAGCGGGGGGGCACTGAGCAGTTCTTC. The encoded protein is CASSEDQRGGTEQFF.